The T cell receptor (beta chain) under discussion was sequenced for a study of blood T cell repertoires in COVID-19. The data were produced by immunoSEQ multiplex PCR, yet TCRdb's version contains in-frame clones alone and is incomplete. The repertoire includes hundreds of thousands of clones, about nine tenths of them detected once, and 5% to 5.5% sits in the top ten. The participants were between about 18 and 89 years old and came from under 25 US areas. Clinical history as reported by participants underpinned cohort assignment. Two negative PCRs, clearance, or symptom resolution characterized the recovered Cohort 3 donors. Germline assignment: CDR1 SEHNR and CDR2 FQNEAQ (reference sequence). V dropped 0 bases and J dropped 10 bases, with 19 bases sitting between them. The CDR3 covers 16 residues.

The TCR comes from a man aged 55 to 70 who had recovered from COVID-19. The chain links TRBV7-9 to TRBJ2-1, with D possibly matching TRBD1 (5 bases). Sequenced material: PBMCs or T cells enriched from blood (not recorded which). The CDR3 loop reads CASSLAPQAQSREQFF. The CDR3 DNA follows: TGTGCCAGCAGCTTAGCCCCACAGGCCCAATCAAGGGAGCAGTTCTTC.